The sequence of this T cell receptor (beta chain) was determined in a study of cytomegalovirus exposure and HLA in healthy donors. The study ran its PCR with 60 Vbeta and 13 Jbeta primers. The assay was immunoSEQ multiplex PCR, and TCRdb's table has in-frame clones only and misses some. This table has more than 95,000 clones, about four fifths appearing once. J was trimmed by 1 base and V by 6 bases; bases with no gene match: 3. This CDR3 spans 14 amino acids. CDR1 is ENHRY and CDR2 is SYGVKD in the germline V gene. The sequence came from a female donor in good health and CMV-seropositive. This sequence joins TRBV10-3 and TRBJ2-7, with 10 positions matching TRBD2. The sequencing sample was made of PBMCs. CDR3 amino acids: CAIRIAGGSYEQYF. The CDR3 coding sequence is TGTGCCATCAGGATAGCGGGGGGATCCTACGAGCAGTACTTC.